This T cell receptor beta chain was identified in a study of T cell responses to AZD1222 COVID-19 vaccine. With V trimmed by 3 bases and J by 4 bases, 6 bases remained unmatched. The CDR3 covers 14 residues. Germline values: CDR1 SGHNT, CDR2 YYREEE (reference sequence). The protocol was immunoSEQ multiplex PCR, while the TCRdb copy is restricted to in-frame clones and leaves out a portion. The table includes more than 65,000 clones, 60% to 80% detected once. Sequenced material: peripheral blood, taken on day 0 of AZD1222 vaccination. The chain employs TRBV5-4 and TRBJ1-1; 7 bases fit TRBD1. The source is an adult in good health. CDR3 DNA: TGTGCCAGCAGCTCGAACCGACAGGGCACTGAAGCTTTCTTT. Amino acid sequence: CASSSNRQGTEAFF.